This TCR beta chain is from a study of cytomegalovirus exposure and HLA in healthy donors. Study-wide results and caveats: According to an earlier analysis, most TCR beta V segments yielded productive rearrangements about 90% or about 30% of the time. Certain sequence variants were highly shared and formed a cluster, and this cluster was likely a sequencing artifact.

Nominally healthy donors were sampled, though unrecorded immune exposures were likely. Points on this clone: Its specificity is not known.

Trimming cost V 3 bases and J 2 bases, with 20 bases left between them. The germline V gene encodes CDR1 MGHRA and CDR2 YSYEKL. The CDR3 extends over 17 amino acids. Both 60 Vbeta primers and 13 Jbeta primers went into the PCR. Produced via immunoSEQ multiplex PCR; TCRdb's table is partial and in-frame only. Among about 98,000 clones, roughly 76% were seen once, and the ten largest hold less than 2.5%. The chain has TRBV4-1 and TRBJ2-7, with D possibly matching TRBD2 (6 bases). The sample comprised PBMCs. The TCR sequence derives from a middle-aged man in good health and CMV-seronegative. The CDR3 protein is CASSQRGGGTRPYEQYF. CDR3 sequence (DNA): TGCGCCAGCAGCCAGCGGGGTGGTGGGACCAGACCCTACGAGCAGTACTTC.